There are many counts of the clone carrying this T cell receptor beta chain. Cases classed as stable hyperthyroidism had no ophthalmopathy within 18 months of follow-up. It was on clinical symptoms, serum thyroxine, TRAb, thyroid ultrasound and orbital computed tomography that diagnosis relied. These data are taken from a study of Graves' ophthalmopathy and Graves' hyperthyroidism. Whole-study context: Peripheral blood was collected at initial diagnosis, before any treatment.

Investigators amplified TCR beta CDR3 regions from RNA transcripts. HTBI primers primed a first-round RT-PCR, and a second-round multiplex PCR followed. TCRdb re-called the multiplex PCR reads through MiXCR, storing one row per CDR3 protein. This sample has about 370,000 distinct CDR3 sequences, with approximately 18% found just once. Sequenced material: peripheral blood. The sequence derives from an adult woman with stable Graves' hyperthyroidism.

DNA for the CDR3: TGTGCCAGCAGTGACTGGACAGGGGCAAGGAATAATTCACCCCTCCACTTT. Amino acid sequence: CASSDWTGARNNSPLHF. The chain recombines TRBV6-1 with TRBJ1-6, with TRBD1 identical over 9 bases. J lost 5 bases, V lost 3 bases, and 8 bases had no gene match. Germline loops: CDR1 MNHNS, CDR2 SASEGT. The CDR3 is 17 amino acids.